The 30 T cell receptor beta chains reported below all come from one sample, sequenced in a study of blood T cells in healthy people across ages. Next came a second PCR, run for 7 to 11 cycles, which used a sample-barcoded 5' primer along with a J-beta primer mix. TCRdb redid the calling of the 5' RACE reads with MiXCR, one entry per CDR3 protein. The sample includes about a million distinct CDR3 sequences, roughly half of them seen just once. The sequenced sample consisted of blood. The source of these receptors is an older woman in good health.

This clonotype has just a few counts. This chain's CDR3 is CASSLLTRYEQYF. The CDR3 DNA reads TGTGCCAGCAGCCTGTTAACCCGCTACGAGCAGTACTTC. The chain has TRBV14 and TRBJ2-7, with D unclear. Germline assignment: CDR1 SGHDN and CDR2 FVKESK. This CDR3 spans 13 amino acids. Trimming shortened V by 4 bases and J by 3 bases, and 10 bases separated the two germline ends.

The chain recombines TRBV5-1 with TRBJ2-1; 7 bases are shared with TRBD2. V trimming: 4 bases; J trimming: 4 bases; junction bases outside the gene matches: 14. Per germline, CDR1 SGHRS and CDR2 YFSETQ. This CDR3 has 17 residues. The CDR3 sequence is CASSLGTGGSFYNEQFF. CDR3 bases: TGCGCCAGCAGCCTAGGGACTGGCGGGAGTTTTTACAATGAGCAGTTCTTC.

The rearrangement joins TRBV25-1 to TRBJ1-1; D call uncertain. This CDR3 is built from 14 residues. V gave up 2 bases and J gave up 6 bases, with 13 bases separating them. Germline V gives CDR1 MGHDK, CDR2 SYGVNS. The chain's CDR3 is CASSEPGSYAEAFF. CDR3 sequence (DNA): TGTGCCAGCAGTGAACCGGGTAGTTACGCTGAAGCTTTCTTT. Filled out from reference TRBV25-1 and TRBJ1-1, the complete variable domain reads EADIYQTPRYLVIGTGKKITLECSQTMGHDKMYWYQQDPGMELHLIHYSYGVNSTEKGDLSSESTVSRIRTEHFPLTLESARPSHTSQYLCASSEPGSYAEAFFGQGTRLTVV.

This rearrangement joins TRBV18 to TRBJ2-7; tentative D call: TRBD2 (6 bases). The germline V gene has CDR1 KGHSH and CDR2 LQKENI. V was trimmed by 6 bases and J by 3 bases, leaving 18 bases between them. This CDR3 is 15 amino acids long. This CDR3 is CASSPGGGFHYEQYF. The CDR3 DNA is TGTGCCAGCTCGCCTGGAGGAGGGTTCCACTACGAGCAGTACTTC.

The rearrangement links TRBV19 to TRBJ1-5, with D possibly matching TRBD1 (6 bases). CDR3 length equals 14 residues. V dropped 6 bases and J dropped 0 bases, with 9 bases sitting between them. Germline lookup yields CDR1 LNHDA and CDR2 SQIVND (reference sequence). CDR3: CASRDSDSNQPQHF. CDR3 sequence (DNA): TGTGCCAGTAGGGACAGCGATAGCAATCAGCCCCAGCATTTT.

This clonotype was counted a few times. The chain uses TRBV15 and TRBJ2-5; D is possibly TRBD2 (6 bases). The CDR3 extends over 16 amino acids. V shed 5 bases and J shed 1 base, with 17 bases lying between them. Germline CDR1 and CDR2: LNHNV and YYDKDF (reference sequence). CDR3 region: CATSSLGGPFQETQYF. For the CDR3, the DNA is TGTGCCACCAGCTCATTGGGGGGTCCCTTCCAAGAGACCCAGTACTTC. The whole variable domain, filled in from reference TRBV15 and TRBJ2-5, reads DAMVIQNPRYQVTQFGKPVTLSCSQTLNHNVMYWYQQKSSQAPKLLFHYYDKDFNNEADTPDNFQSRRPNTSFCFLDIRSPGLGDTAMYLCATSSLGGPFQETQYFGPGTRLLVL.

V is TRBV10-3 and J is TRBJ1-1; TRBD1 matches 11 bases. V lost 0 bases, J lost 5 bases, and 2 bases stayed unmatched. The CDR3 runs to 15 residues. The germline gives CDR1 ENHRY, CDR2 SYGVKD. The CDR3: CAISESGTGGTEAFF. The CDR3 DNA is TGTGCCATCAGTGAGTCCGGGACAGGGGGAACTGAAGCTTTCTTT.

The V gene is TRBV24-1, the J gene TRBJ2-1; D unclear. The germline V and J ends were trimmed by 4 bases and 0 bases, with 12 bases remaining between them. This CDR3 has 16 residues. The germline V gene has CDR1 KGHDR and CDR2 SFDVKD. Here the CDR3 reads CATSDQSMYSYNEQFF. The CDR3 DNA reads as TGTGCCACCAGTGACCAGTCTATGTACTCCTACAATGAGCAGTTCTTC.

CDR3 nucleotides: TGTGCCAGCAGTTCTTCCGGGACGGTATCCTACGAGCAGTACTTC. Translation: CASSSSGTVSYEQYF. The genes are TRBV12-3 or TRBV12-4 and TRBJ2-7; D is tentatively TRBD1 or TRBD2 (5 bases each). Trimming shortened V by 4 bases and J by 1 base, and 14 bases separated the two germline ends. The CDR3 covers 15 residues.

The V call is TRBV15, the J call TRBJ2-5; D is possibly TRBD2 (6 bases). This CDR3 has 12 amino acids. Germline CDR1 and CDR2: LNHNV and YYDKDF (reference sequence). V was shortened by 0 bases and J by 13 bases, with 12 bases between the two germline ends. CDR3 in DNA: TGTGCCACCAGCAGAGACCGCCTCGGGAGGTACTTC. Protein sequence: CATSRDRLGRYF.

The rearrangement links TRBV11-2 to TRBJ1-2; 10 positions match TRBD1. J lost 4 bases, V lost 2 bases, and 10 bases had no gene match. CDR3 size: 17 residues. The V gene's germline CDR1 is SGHAT and CDR2 FQNNGV. Here the CDR3 reads CASSLRGGQGLGYGYTF. The DNA of the CDR3 is TGTGCCAGCAGCTTAAGGGGGGGACAGGGGCTTGGCTATGGCTACACCTTC.

This clonotype was seen just once. This rearrangement joins TRBV11-2 to TRBJ1-4; 9 nucleotides match TRBD1. Germline lookup yields CDR1 SGHAT and CDR2 FQNNGV. CDR3 length equals 16 residues. The V gene end was trimmed by 1 base and the J gene end by 7 bases; junction bases not matched to a gene: 7. The CDR3 DNA reads TGTGCCAGCAGCTTAGGCCGGGACAGGGTTTTTGAAAAACTGTTTTTT. This gives the protein CASSLGRDRVFEKLFF. Based on the CDR3 plus reference TRBV11-2 and TRBJ1-4, the full variable domain is EAGVAQSPRYKIIEKRQSVAFWCNPISGHATLYWYQQILGQGPKLLIQFQNNGVVDDSQLPKDRFSAERLKGVDSTLKIQPAKLEDSAVYLCASSLGRDRVFEKLFFGSGTQLSVL.

J is TRBJ2-5 and V is TRBV5-5; 11 bases match TRBD2. The CDR3 consists of 17 residues. Trimming cost V 4 bases and J 2 bases; bases outside gene matches: 10. Germline V lookup: CDR1 SGHKS, CDR2 YYEKEE (reference sequence). This CDR3 is CASSLAIGTSGQETQYF. CDR3 DNA sequence: TGTGCCAGCAGCCTCGCTATCGGGACTAGCGGACAAGAGACCCAGTACTTC.

The table lists this clonotype with a count of one. The chain is built from TRBV7-8 and TRBJ2-7; the match to TRBD2 covers 11 bases. Germline loops: CDR1 SGHVS, CDR2 FQNEAQ. J gave up 3 bases and V 2 bases, and 3 bases lay outside the gene matches. CDR3 length: 15 amino acids. The CDR3, as DNA: TGTGCCAGCAGCTTAAAACTAGCGGGAGTCTACGAGCAGTACTTC. The encoded protein is CASSLKLAGVYEQYF.

The chain joins TRBV7-3 to TRBJ2-5; TRBD2 might be the D (6 bases). The DNA end lines up better with TRBJ2-7; the J call may be wrong. Germline V lookup: CDR1 SGHTA, CDR2 FQGTGA. The length of the CDR3 is 13 residues. The CDR3 reads CASRWTNHVEQYF. The CDR3 DNA reads TGTGCCAGCAGATGGACTAATCATGTCGAGCAGTACTTC.

The chain joins TRBV7-9 to TRBJ2-1; possibly TRBD2 for D (5 bases). The CDR3 spans 15 residues. Trimming shortened V by 6 bases and J by 6 bases, and 18 bases separated the two germline ends. Germline V gene sequence: CDR1 SEHNR, CDR2 FQNEAQ (reference sequence). The CDR3 DNA reads TGTGCCAGCAGAGTGGAGGCTAGCCGGAGCAATGAGCAGTTCTTC. This codes for CASRVEASRSNEQFF.

This clonotype was counted between two and nine times. At one end, the junction sequence differs from germline, possibly due to a read error. The V and J genes are TRBV18 and TRBJ2-4; D possibly corresponds to TRBD2 (5 bases). This CDR3 region has 15 residues. CDR1 and CDR2 (germline): KGHSH, LQKENI. The CDR3 coding sequence is TGTGCCAGCTCACCTTGGCCCCTAGCCCAAAACATTCAGTACTTC. The encoded protein is CASSPWPLAQNIQYF. The full variable domain, its missing parts supplied by reference TRBV18 and TRBJ2-4, is NAGVMQNPRHLVRRRGQEARLRCSPMKGHSHVYWYRQLPEEGLKFMVYLQKENIIDESGMPKERFSAEFPKEGPSILRIQQVVRGDSAAYFCASSPWPLAQNIQYFGAGTRLSVL.

There are a few counts of this clonotype. This chain connects TRBV4-1 to TRBJ2-1; D gene ambiguous. V was pared by 1 base and J by 1 base, with 8 bases between. The CDR3 contains 15 residues. CDR1 is MGHRA, CDR2 YSYEKL, per germline. CDR3 loop: CASSQGWGSYNEQFF. The CDR3, as DNA: TGCGCCAGCAGCCAAGGCTGGGGTTCCTACAATGAGCAGTTCTTC.

This clonotype was seen repeatedly, ten times or more. The chain combines TRBV28 with TRBJ2-7; TRBD1 might be the D (6 bases). The V gene lost 4 bases and the J gene lost 3 bases, with 19 bases spanning the gap. The CDR3 extends over 16 amino acids. The germline CDR1 and CDR2 sequences are MDHEN and SYDVKM. The CDR3 sequence: CASSSGGGGNVYEQYF. The CDR3 DNA follows: TGTGCCAGCAGTTCCGGAGGTGGGGGCAACGTCTACGAGCAGTACTTC.

This clonotype was seen more than once but under ten times. This chain connects TRBV12-3 or TRBV12-4 to TRBJ2-4, with D perhaps TRBD2 (6 bases). The ends were cut back, 6 bases at V and 0 bases at J, with 12 bases in the middle. This CDR3 is built from 15 residues. CDR3 residues: CASRQRGLAKNIQYF. Here the CDR3 DNA reads TGTGCCAGCAGACAAAGGGGACTAGCCAAAAACATTCAGTACTTC.

This clonotype has at least ten counts. The chain joins TRBV7-2 to TRBJ1-5, with D maybe TRBD1 (6 bases). The CDR3 length is 13 residues. The V gene lost 6 bases and the J gene lost 9 bases, with 15 bases spanning the gap. Germline CDR1 and CDR2: SGHTA and FQGNSA. The CDR3 DNA reads TGTGCCAGCAGATCAGACAGGCCGGGGCCCCAGCATTTT. Its protein product is CASRSDRPGPQHF. Filled out from reference TRBV7-2 and TRBJ1-5, the complete variable domain reads GAGVSQSPSNKVTEKGKDVELRCDPISGHTALYWYRQSLGQGLEFLIYFQGNSAPDKSGLPSDRFSAERTGGSVSTLTIQRTQQEDSAVYLCASRSDRPGPQHFGDGTRLSIL.

This chain joins TRBV4-2 and TRBJ2-5; D uncertain. Germline V gene sequence: CDR1 LGHNA, CDR2 YNFKEQ. The CDR3 is made up of 15 amino acids. V was shortened by 0 bases and J by 11 bases, with 19 bases between the two germline ends. The CDR3 DNA sequence: TGTGCCAGCAGCCAAGATACTCGAGGCCCCTACAAGCAGTACTTC. This translates into CASSQDTRGPYKQYF.

This clonotype showed up many times. It may be a read error: a sequence one base away is much more abundant. This chain connects TRBV12-3 or TRBV12-4 to TRBJ2-7, with 9 bases identical to TRBD2. V was pared by 5 bases and J by 7 bases, with 12 bases of the junction left unmatched. The CDR3 is 15 residues long. CDR3 bases: TGTGCCAGCAGTCGGAGCGGGGGGAGTTGGAATGAGCAGTACTTC. Translation gives CASSRSGGSWNEQYF.

Only a few counts were recorded for this clonotype. The J gene is TRBJ1-2, the V gene TRBV20-1, with 10 bases matching TRBD1. Trimming at V came to 5 bases and at J to 4 bases, leaving 10 bases not matched to a gene. Per germline, CDR1 DFQATT and CDR2 SNEGSKA (reference sequence). The CDR3 loop spans 15 amino acids. CDR3 loop: CSAPLRQGAVYGYTF. The CDR3, as DNA: TGCAGTGCTCCCCTTAGACAGGGGGCTGTCTATGGCTACACCTTC.

This chain connects TRBV6-2 or TRBV6-3 to TRBJ1-4; D remains unclear. CDR1 is MNHEY, CDR2 SVGEGT, per germline. V was clipped by 2 bases and J by 7 bases, with 14 bases between them. The CDR3 length is 15 residues. The CDR3 region is CASSYGGERGEKLFF. The CDR3 coding sequence is TGTGCCAGCAGTTACGGCGGGGAGAGAGGTGAAAAACTGTTTTTT.

In this sample, this clonotype turned up a few times. One end of the junction varies from germline; a read error may be responsible. The V and J genes are TRBV9 and TRBJ2-7; D is unresolved. The germline V gene encodes CDR1 SGDLS and CDR2 YYNGEE. This CDR3 is built from 13 residues. Here the CDR3 DNA reads TGTGCCAGCGGCGTAGACCCCGTGGGCGAGCAGTACTTC. Its protein product is CASGVDPVGEQYF. The entire variable domain, with the rest obtained from reference TRBV9 and TRBJ2-7, is as follows: DSGVTQTPKHLITATGQRVTLRCSPRSGDLSVYWYQQSLDQGLQFLIQYYNGEERAKGNILERFSAQQFPDLHSELNLSSLELGDSALYFCASGVDPVGEQYFGPGTRLTVT.

This chain connects TRBV6-4 to TRBJ2-3; D gene uncertain. Trimming took 6 bases from V and 6 from J, leaving 10 bases between them. From germline, CDR1 is MRHNA and CDR2 SNTAGT. CDR3 size: 12 residues. The CDR3 is CASRGSFDTQYF. The CDR3 DNA is TGTGCCAGCAGGGGATCTTTTGATACGCAGTATTTT.

The chain uses TRBV7-2 and TRBJ2-1; D is possibly TRBD2 (5 bases). Germline V CDR1 and CDR2: SGHTA, FQGNSA. The CDR3 runs to 16 residues. V lost 0 bases to trimming and J lost 9 bases, with 18 bases between them. CDR3 DNA sequence: TGTGCCAGCAGCTTAGCGCCCAATCTACTAGTCAGTGAGCAGTTCTTC. Translation: CASSLAPNLLVSEQFF. Full variable domain (outside the CDR3, taken from reference TRBV7-2 and TRBJ2-1): GAGVSQSPSNKVTEKGKDVELRCDPISGHTALYWYRQSLGQGLEFLIYFQGNSAPDKSGLPSDRFSAERTGGSVSTLTIQRTQQEDSAVYLCASSLAPNLLVSEQFFGPGTRLTVL.

About this clonotype itself: The junction shows a germline mismatch at one end, possibly a read error. This rearrangement joins TRBV6-2 or TRBV6-3 to TRBJ2-1; D uncertain. The CDR3 has 12 amino acids. Germline lookup yields CDR1 MNHEY and CDR2 SVGEGT. CDR3 region: CASRYSRTEQFF. For the CDR3, the DNA is TGTGCCAGCAGGTACTCGAGGACGGAGCAGTTCTTC.

A few counts support this clonotype. The gene calls are TRBV4-1 and TRBJ2-7; D not certain. The CDR3 loop spans 14 amino acids. V gave up 3 bases and J gave up 3 bases, with 12 bases separating them. Germline V gene data show CDR1 as MGHRA and CDR2 as YSYEKL. DNA for the CDR3: TGCGCCAGCAGCCACCCTACGGCCGACTACGAGCAGTACTTC. As protein: CASSHPTADYEQYF.